The present T cell receptor (beta chain) was sequenced within a study of CD8+CD57+ T cells in acquired aplastic anemia. About the study: DNA from sorted CD4+ and CD8+ cells averaged around 3.5 ug.

CDR3 size: 16 residues. The V gene end was trimmed by 5 bases and the J gene end by 5 bases; junction bases not matched to a gene: 10. Germline V gene lookup returns CDR1 SGHAT and CDR2 FQNNGV. The study profiled TCR beta VDJ and CDR3 using genomic DNA as template. TCRdb used MiXCR to reprocess the reads, holding one entry per CDR3 protein. The sample carries about 120,000 distinct CDR3 sequences, 55% to 60% recorded once. The sequenced patients had an expansion of CD8+CD57+ cells seen by flow cytometry. All patients had severe acquired aplastic anemia. Blood sampling was performed on the patients, and none of them had received therapy by then. In this sample, this clonotype turned up a few times.

Input material: sorted CD4+, CD8+, or CD8+CD57+ T cells (not recorded which) from PBMCs. This chain connects TRBV11-2 to TRBJ2-3; 10 positions match TRBD1. The sequence was collected from a human donor with aplastic anemia. The CDR3 is CASSPRPGQGLDTQYF. As DNA, the CDR3 is TGTGCCAGCAGCCCCCGGCCGGGACAGGGGCTAGATACGCAGTATTTT.